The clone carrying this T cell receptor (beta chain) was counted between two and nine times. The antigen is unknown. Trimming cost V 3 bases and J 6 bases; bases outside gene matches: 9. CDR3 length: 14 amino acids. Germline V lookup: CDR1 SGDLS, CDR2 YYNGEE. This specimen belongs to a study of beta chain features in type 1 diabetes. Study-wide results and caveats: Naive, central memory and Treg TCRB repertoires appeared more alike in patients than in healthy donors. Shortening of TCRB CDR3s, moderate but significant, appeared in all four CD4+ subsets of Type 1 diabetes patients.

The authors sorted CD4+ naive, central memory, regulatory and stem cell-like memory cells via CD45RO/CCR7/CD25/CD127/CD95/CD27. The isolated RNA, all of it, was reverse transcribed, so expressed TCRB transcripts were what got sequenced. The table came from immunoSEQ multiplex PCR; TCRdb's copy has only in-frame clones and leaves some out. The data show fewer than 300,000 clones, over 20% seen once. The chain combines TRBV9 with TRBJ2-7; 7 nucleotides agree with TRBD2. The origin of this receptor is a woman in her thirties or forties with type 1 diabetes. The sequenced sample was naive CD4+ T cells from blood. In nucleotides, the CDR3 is TGTGCCAGCAGCGAGGGAGGGGCTAATCGCGAGCAGTACTTC. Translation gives CASSEGGANREQYF. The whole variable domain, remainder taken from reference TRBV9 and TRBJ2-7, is DSGVTQTPKHLITATGQRVTLRCSPRSGDLSVYWYQQSLDQGLQFLIQYYNGEERAKGNILERFSAQQFPDLHSELNLSSLELGDSALYFCASSEGGANREQYFGPGTRLTVT.